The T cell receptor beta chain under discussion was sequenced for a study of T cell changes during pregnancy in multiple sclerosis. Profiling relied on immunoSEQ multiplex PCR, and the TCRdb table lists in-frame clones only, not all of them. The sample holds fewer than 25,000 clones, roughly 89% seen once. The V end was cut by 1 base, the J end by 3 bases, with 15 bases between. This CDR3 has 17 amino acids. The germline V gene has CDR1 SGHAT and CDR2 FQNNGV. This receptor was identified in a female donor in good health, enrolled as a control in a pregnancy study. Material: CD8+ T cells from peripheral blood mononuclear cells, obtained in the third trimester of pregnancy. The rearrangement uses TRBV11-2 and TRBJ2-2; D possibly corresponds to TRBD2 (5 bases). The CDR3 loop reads CASSLAGKADDTGELFF. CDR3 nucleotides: TGTGCCAGCAGCTTAGCCGGGAAGGCCGACGACACCGGGGAGCTGTTTTTT.